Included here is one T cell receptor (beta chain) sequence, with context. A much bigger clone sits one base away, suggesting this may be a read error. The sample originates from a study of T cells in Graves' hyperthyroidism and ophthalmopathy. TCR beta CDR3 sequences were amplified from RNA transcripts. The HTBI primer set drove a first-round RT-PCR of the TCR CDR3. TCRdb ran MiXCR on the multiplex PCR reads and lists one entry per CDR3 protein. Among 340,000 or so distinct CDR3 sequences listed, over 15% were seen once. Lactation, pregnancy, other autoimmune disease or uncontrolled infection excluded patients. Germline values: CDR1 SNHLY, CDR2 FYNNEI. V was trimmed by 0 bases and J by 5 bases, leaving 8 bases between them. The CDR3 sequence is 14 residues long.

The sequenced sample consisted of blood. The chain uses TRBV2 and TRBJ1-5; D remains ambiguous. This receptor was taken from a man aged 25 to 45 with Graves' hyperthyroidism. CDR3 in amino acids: CASSEAGNHQPQHF. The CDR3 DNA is TGTGCCAGCAGTGAAGCAGGGAATCATCAGCCCCAGCATTTT.